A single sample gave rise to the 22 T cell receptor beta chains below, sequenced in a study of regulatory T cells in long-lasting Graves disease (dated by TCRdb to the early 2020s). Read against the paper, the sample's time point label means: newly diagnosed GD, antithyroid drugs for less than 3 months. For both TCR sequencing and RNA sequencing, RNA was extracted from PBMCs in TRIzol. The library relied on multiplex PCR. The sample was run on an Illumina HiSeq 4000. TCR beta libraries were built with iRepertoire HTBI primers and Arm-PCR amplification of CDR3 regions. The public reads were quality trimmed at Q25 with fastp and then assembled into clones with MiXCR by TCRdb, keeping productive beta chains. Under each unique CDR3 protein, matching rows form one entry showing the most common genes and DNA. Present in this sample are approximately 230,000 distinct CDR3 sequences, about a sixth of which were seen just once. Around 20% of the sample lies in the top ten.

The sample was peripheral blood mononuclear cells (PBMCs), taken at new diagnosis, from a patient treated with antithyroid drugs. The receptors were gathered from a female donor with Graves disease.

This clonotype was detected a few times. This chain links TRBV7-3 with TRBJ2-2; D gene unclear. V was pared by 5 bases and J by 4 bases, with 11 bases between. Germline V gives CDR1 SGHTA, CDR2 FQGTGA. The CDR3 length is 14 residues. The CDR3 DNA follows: TGTGCCAGCAGCCCCCGAGGCCCCACCGGGGAGCTGTTTTTT. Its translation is CASSPRGPTGELFF.

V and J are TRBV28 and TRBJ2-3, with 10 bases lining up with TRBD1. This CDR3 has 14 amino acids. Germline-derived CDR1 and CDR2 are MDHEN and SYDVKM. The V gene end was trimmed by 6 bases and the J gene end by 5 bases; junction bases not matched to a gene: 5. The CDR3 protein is CASSWGQGRDTQYF. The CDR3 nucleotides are TGTGCCAGCAGCTGGGGACAGGGGAGAGATACGCAGTATTTT. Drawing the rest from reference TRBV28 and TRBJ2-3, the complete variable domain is DVKVTQSSRYLVKRTGEKVFLECVQDMDHENMFWYRQDPGLGLRLIYFSYDVKMKEKGDIPEGYSVSREKKERFSLILESASTNQTSMYLCASSWGQGRDTQYFGPGTRLTVL.

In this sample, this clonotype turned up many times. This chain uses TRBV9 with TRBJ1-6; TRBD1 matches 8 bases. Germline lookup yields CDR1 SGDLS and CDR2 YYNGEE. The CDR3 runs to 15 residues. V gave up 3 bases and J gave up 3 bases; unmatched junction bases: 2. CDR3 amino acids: CASSGTGFYNSPLHF. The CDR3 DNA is TGTGCCAGCAGCGGGACAGGGTTCTATAATTCACCCCTCCACTTT.

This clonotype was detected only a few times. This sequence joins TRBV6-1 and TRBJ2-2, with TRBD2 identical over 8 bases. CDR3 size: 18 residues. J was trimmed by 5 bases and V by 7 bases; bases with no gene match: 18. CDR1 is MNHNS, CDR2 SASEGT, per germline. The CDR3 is CASTQPGVGTRRTGELFF. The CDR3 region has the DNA TGTGCCAGCACCCAACCCGGGGTCGGGACTAGGAGGACCGGGGAGCTGTTTTTT.

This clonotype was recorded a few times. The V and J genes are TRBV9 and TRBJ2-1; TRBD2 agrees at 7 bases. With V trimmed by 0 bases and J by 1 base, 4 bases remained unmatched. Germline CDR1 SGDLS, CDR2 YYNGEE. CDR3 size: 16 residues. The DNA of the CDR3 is TGTGCCAGCAGCGTAGGGGGGGGACTATCCTACAATGAGCAGTTCTTC. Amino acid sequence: CASSVGGGLSYNEQFF. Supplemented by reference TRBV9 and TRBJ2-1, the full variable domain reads DSGVTQTPKHLITATGQRVTLRCSPRSGDLSVYWYQQSLDQGLQFLIQYYNGEERAKGNILERFSAQQFPDLHSELNLSSLELGDSALYFCASSVGGGLSYNEQFFGPGTRLTVL.

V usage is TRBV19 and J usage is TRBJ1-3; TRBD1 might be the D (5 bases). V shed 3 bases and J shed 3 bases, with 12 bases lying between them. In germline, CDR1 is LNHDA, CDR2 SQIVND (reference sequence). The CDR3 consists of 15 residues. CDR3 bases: TGTGCCAGTAGTATTTTAGGGGCTATTGGAAACACCATATATTTT. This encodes CASSILGAIGNTIYF. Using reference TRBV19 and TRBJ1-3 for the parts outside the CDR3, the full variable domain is DGGITQSPKYLFRKEGQNVTLSCEQNLNHDAMYWYRQDPGQGLRLIYYSQIVNDFQKGDIAEGYSVSREKKESFPLTVTSAQKNPTAFYLCASSILGAIGNTIYFGEGSWLTVV.

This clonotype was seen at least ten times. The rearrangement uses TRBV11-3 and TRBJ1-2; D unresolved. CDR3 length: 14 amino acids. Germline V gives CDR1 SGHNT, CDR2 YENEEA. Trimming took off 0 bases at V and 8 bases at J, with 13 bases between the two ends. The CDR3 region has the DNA TGTGCCAGCAGCTTAGACCCCGGGGAAGGGGGCTACACCTTC. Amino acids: CASSLDPGEGGYTF.

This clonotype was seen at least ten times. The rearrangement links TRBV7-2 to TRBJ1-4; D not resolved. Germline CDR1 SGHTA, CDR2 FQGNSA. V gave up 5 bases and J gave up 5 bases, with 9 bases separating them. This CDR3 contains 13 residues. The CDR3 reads CASSKNKNEKLFF. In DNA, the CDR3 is TGTGCCAGCAGCAAAAACAAGAATGAAAAACTGTTTTTT.

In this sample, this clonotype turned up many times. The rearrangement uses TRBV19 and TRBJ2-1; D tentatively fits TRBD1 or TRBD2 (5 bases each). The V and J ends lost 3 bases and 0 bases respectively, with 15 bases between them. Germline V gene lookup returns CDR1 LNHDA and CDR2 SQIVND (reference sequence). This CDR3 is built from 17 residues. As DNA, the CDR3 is TGTGCCAGTAGTATCCCATCTCGGGGCCTCTCCTACAATGAGCAGTTCTTC. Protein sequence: CASSIPSRGLSYNEQFF.

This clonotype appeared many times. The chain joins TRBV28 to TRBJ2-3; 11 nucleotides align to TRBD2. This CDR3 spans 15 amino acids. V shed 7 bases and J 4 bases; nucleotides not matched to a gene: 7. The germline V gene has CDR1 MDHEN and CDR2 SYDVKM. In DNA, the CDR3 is TGTGCCAGCAAACGGACTAGCGGGTCGGCAGATACGCAGTATTTT. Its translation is CASKRTSGSADTQYF.

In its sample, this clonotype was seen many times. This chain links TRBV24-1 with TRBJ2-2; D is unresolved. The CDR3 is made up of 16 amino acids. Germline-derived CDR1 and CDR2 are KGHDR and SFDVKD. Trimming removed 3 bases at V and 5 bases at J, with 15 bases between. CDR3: CATSDPSPRLTGELFF. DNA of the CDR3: TGTGCCACCAGTGATCCTTCCCCCCGGTTGACCGGGGAGCTGTTTTTT.

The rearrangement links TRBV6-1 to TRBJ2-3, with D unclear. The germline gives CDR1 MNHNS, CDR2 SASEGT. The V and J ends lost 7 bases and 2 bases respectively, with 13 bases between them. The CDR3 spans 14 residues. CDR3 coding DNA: TGTGCCAGCACCGGGTCCGGAGACACAGATACGCAGTATTTT. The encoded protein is CASTGSGDTDTQYF.

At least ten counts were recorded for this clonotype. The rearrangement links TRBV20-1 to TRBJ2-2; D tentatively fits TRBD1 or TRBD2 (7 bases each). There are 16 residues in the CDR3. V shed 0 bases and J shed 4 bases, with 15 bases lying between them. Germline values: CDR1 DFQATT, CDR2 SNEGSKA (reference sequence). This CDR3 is CSARDSGRGGTGELFF. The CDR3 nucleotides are TGCAGTGCTAGAGATTCGGGCAGGGGGGGCACCGGGGAGCTGTTTTTT.

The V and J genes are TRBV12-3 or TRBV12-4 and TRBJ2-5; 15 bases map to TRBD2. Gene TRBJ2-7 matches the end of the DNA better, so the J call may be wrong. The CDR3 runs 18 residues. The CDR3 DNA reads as TGTGCCAGCAGCTCCCCTTGGACTAGCGGGAGGGCCGGGTACGAGCAGTACTTC. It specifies CASSSPWTSGRAGYEQYF.

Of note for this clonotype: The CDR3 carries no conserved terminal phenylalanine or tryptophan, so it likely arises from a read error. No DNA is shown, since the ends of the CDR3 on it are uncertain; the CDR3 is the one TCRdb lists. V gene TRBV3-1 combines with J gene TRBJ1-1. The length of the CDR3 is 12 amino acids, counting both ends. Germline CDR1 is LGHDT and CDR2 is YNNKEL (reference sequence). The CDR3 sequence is CASSQDTTEGFV.

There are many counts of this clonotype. The CDR3 nucleotides read TGTGCCAGCAGCCAGAAGTGGCTAGCGGCCTCCTACGAGCAGTACTTC. Translated, it gives CASSQKWLAASYEQYF. The J gene is TRBJ2-7, the V gene TRBV2, with 7 bases matching TRBD2. Trimming at V came to 6 bases and at J to 0 bases, leaving 11 bases not matched to a gene. The CDR3 sequence is 16 residues long. CDR1 is SNHLY, CDR2 FYNNEI, per germline.

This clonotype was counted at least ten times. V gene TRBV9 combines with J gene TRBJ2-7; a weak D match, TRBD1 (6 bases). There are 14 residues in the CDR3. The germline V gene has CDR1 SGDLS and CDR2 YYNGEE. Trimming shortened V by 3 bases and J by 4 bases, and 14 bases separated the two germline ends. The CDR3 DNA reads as TGTGCCAGCAGCGACCGGGACACTACTTACGAGCAGTACTTC. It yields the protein CASSDRDTTYEQYF.

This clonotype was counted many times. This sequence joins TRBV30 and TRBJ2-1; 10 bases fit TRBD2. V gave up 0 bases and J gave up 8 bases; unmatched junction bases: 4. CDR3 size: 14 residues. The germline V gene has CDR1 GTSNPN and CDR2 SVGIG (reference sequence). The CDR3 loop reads CAWSVLAGQYEQFF. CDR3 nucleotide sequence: TGTGCCTGGAGTGTACTAGCGGGACAGTATGAGCAGTTCTTC.

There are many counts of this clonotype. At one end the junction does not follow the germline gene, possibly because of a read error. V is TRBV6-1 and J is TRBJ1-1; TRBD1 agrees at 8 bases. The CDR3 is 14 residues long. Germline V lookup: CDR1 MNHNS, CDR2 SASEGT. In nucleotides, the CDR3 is TGTGCCAGCAGTGAATTGGGACAGGCGGAGAAGATTTTGTTC. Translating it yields CASSELGQAEKILF.

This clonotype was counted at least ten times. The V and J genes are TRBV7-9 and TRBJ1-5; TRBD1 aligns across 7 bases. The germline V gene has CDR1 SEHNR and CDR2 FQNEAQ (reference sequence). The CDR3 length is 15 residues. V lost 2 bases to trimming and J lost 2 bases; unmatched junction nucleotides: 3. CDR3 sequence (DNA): TGTGCCAGCAGCTTATCCGGACAGGGCAATCAGCCCCAGCATTTT. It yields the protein CASSLSGQGNQPQHF. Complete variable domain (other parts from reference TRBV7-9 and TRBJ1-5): DTGVSQNPRHKITKRGQNVTFRCDPISEHNRLYWYRQTLGQGPEFLTYFQNEAQLEKSRLLSDRFSAERPKGSFSTLEIQRTEQGDSAMYLCASSLSGQGNQPQHFGDGTRLSIL.

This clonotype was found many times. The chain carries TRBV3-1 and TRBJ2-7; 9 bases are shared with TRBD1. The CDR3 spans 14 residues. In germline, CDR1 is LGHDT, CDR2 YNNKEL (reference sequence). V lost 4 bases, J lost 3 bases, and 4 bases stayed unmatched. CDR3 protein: CASSRGQGNYEQYF. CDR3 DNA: TGTGCCAGCAGCCGCGGACAGGGGAACTACGAGCAGTACTTC.

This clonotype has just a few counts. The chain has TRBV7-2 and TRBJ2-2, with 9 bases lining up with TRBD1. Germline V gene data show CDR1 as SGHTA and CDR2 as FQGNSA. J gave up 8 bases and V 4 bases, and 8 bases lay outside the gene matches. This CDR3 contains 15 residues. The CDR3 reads CASSYLTGGGGELFF. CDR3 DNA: TGTGCCAGCAGCTACCTGACAGGGGGAGGGGGGGAGCTGTTTTTT.